The rows below give T cell receptor beta chains drawn from one sample of a study of CD8 T cells in Susac syndrome. One entry per CDR3 protein, called by TCRdb with MiXCR from the immunoSEQ multiplex PCR reads. The sample lists about 120,000 distinct CDR3 sequences; roughly 92% were seen once. Material: CD4+ T cells from PBMCs. These receptor sequences come from a human donor in good health. Each CDR3 is given with its conserved first and last residue. A D gene is named only where the DNA matches it firmly. The size of a clone is reported for some rows only, either as once, few or many, or as a class for expanded clones.

d_gene	abundance	v_gene	j_gene	CDR3nt	CDR3aa
.	once	TRBV29-1	TRBJ1-2	TGCAGCGTTGACGGGACGGACTATGGCTACACCTTC	CSVDGTDYGYTF
.	.	TRBV3-1	TRBJ2-3	TGTGCCAGCAGCCAACTTCGGGTCTCTAGCACAGATACGCAGTATTTT	CASSQLRVSSTDTQYF
.	.	TRBV3-1	TRBJ2-2	TGTGCCAGCAGCCAAGATCACGGCACCGGGGAGCTGTTTTTT	CASSQDHGTGELFF
.	once	TRBV5-4	TRBJ2-7	TGTGCCAGCAGCATTGTTACTGGGAAAGGCGGGGACGAGCAGTACTTC	CASSIVTGKGGDEQYF
TRBD2	.	TRBV29-1	TRBJ2-1	TGCAGCGTTGAGCCGTCTAGCGGGAGGGCCAATGAGCAGTTCTTC	CSVEPSSGRANEQFF
.	.	TRBV5-1	TRBJ2-5	TGCGCCAGCAGACAAGGGGAGGTGGGAGAGACCCAGTACTTC	CASRQGEVGETQYF
.	.	TRBV7-2	TRBJ1-2	TGTGCCAGCAGCCTCCTTGGGCATGGCTACACCTTC	CASSLLGHGYTF
.	.	TRBV28	TRBJ1-5	TGTGCCAGCAGTCCCCCAGGGTTGGTGGAGCCCCAGCATTTT	CASSPPGLVEPQHF
TRBD1	once	TRBV2	TRBJ1-2	TGTGCCAGCAGCGGGACAGGGGTGGACTATGGCTACACCTTC	CASSGTGVDYGYTF
TRBD2	.	TRBV6-2/TRBV6-3	TRBJ2-3	TGTGCCAGCAGTATCCCGGTTAGCGGGAGGTCAGATACGCAGTATTTT	CASSIPVSGRSDTQYF
.	.	TRBV30	TRBJ1-2	TGTGCCTGGAGCGGAGCGGGGGGCTACACCTTC	CAWSGAGGYTF
.	.	TRBV7-9	TRBJ2-1	TGTGCCAGCAGCTTTACGGAATATGAGCAGTTCTTC	CASSFTEYEQFF
TRBD2	.	TRBV7-2	TRBJ2-7	TGTGCCAGCAGCTTTATAAGCGGGAGGGCCTTATCCGAGCAGTACTTC	CASSFISGRALSEQYF
.	.	TRBV27	TRBJ2-7	TGTGCCAGCAGTTTTGGGGCCGAAGGCTACGAGCAGTACTTC	CASSFGAEGYEQYF
TRBD2	once	TRBV6-2/TRBV6-3	TRBJ2-7	TGTGCCAGCAGAGTGACGGGAGGGCCCATCGAGCAGTACTTC	CASRVTGGPIEQYF
.	.	TRBV3-1	TRBJ2-5	TGTGCCAGCAGCCAACGGGCATCAGAGACCCAGTACTTC	CASSQRASETQYF
.	.	TRBV6-1	TRBJ2-5	TGTGCCAGCAGTCCCCAGGGGGAGACCCAGTACTTC	CASSPQGETQYF
.	.	TRBV20-1	TRBJ2-5	TGCAGTGCTACCAGGGGCGGTAGGGAGACCCAGTACTTC	CSATRGGRETQYF
TRBD1	.	TRBV5-4	TRBJ2-1	TGTGCCAGCAGCTTGGGGACAGGGACTTCAGTTCGTTACAATGAGCAGTTCTTC	CASSLGTGTSVRYNEQFF
.	.	TRBV5-1	TRBJ2-5	TGCGCCAGCAGTTTTGGACAGTACCAAGAGACCCAGTACTTC	CASSFGQYQETQYF
.	.	TRBV6-2/TRBV6-3	TRBJ1-5	TGTGCCAGCAGATCCGTTCGTGGCCAAGGGAATCAGCCCCAGCATTTT	CASRSVRGQGNQPQHF
.	.	TRBV7-9	TRBJ1-1	TGTGCCAGCAGCTCACCCCCCGGTGGGTTGATGAACACTGAAGCTTTCTTT	CASSSPPGGLMNTEAFF
.	.	TRBV3-1	TRBJ1-3	TGTGCCAGCAGCGAAATGAGCCTTGGAAACACCATATATTTT	CASSEMSLGNTIYF
.	.	TRBV29-1	TRBJ2-3	TGCAGCGTTGAAGTGGTTAGCGGATCAGATACGCAGTATTTT	CSVEVVSGSDTQYF
.	.	TRBV5-1	TRBJ2-1	TGCGCCAGCAGCTTGGCTTGGCTAGCAGCCTACAATGAGCAGTTCTTC	CASSLAWLAAYNEQFF
.	.	TRBV18	TRBJ2-3	TGTGCCAGCTCACCACCGAGTATAGAGACCTTGTACTCGGCTAGCACAGATACGCAGTATTTT	CASSPPSIETLYSASTDTQYF
.	.	TRBV7-6	TRBJ1-6	TGTGCCAGCAGCTTACCCTTGAGATGGTCGGGCTCACCCCTCCACTTT	CASSLPLRWSGSPLHF
.	.	TRBV2	TRBJ1-5	TGTGCCAGCAGTGATGTTGTTCGTCAGCCCCAGCATTTT	CASSDVVRQPQHF
TRBD2	.	TRBV3-1	TRBJ2-1	TGTGCCAGCAGCCGCCTACTAGCGGGAGGGCTCAACAATGAGCAGTTCTTC	CASSRLLAGGLNNEQFF
.	.	TRBV29-1	TRBJ2-1	TGCAGCGTTGAAGATCAGACTAGACTCTTGGAGGGCGAGCAGTTCTTC	CSVEDQTRLLEGEQFF
.	once	TRBV7-9	TRBJ2-7	TGTGCCAGCAGCCCTTCGACCGCTTCCTACGAGCAGTACTTC	CASSPSTASYEQYF
TRBD1	.	TRBV10-3	TRBJ1-5	TGTGCCATCCATCAGGGGGCCCGACAGCCCCAGCATTTT	CAIHQGARQPQHF
.	once	TRBV7-2	TRBJ1-6	TGTGCCAGCAGCTTACAGGGTTGGTCACCCCTCCACTTT	CASSLQGWSPLHF
.	.	TRBV3-1	TRBJ2-3	TGTGCCAGCAGCCAAGATCAGGTCCAGCGAGGTACGCAGTATTTT	CASSQDQVQRGTQYF
TRBD1	.	TRBV7-3	TRBJ2-2	TGTGCCAGCAGCTTAAATCCGACAGGGGGTCCAAACACCGGGGAGCTGTTTTTT	CASSLNPTGGPNTGELFF
.	.	TRBV30	TRBJ1-2	TGTGCCTGGGGACGCCTCTATGGCTACACCTTC	CAWGRLYGYTF
TRBD2	.	TRBV5-6	TRBJ2-6	TGTGCCAGCAGCTTCACTAGCGGGAGTTCCGGGGCCAACGTCCTGACTTTC	CASSFTSGSSGANVLTF
.	.	TRBV6-1	TRBJ2-5	TGTGCCAGCAGTGAAGAAAACAGAGGAGAGACCCAGTACTTC	CASSEENRGETQYF
.	.	TRBV7-3	TRBJ2-7	TGTGCCAGCAGCTTAGGGCAGGCCCATCCGGAGCAGTACTTC	CASSLGQAHPEQYF
.	.	TRBV7-2	TRBJ1-3	TGTGCCAGCAGCTTAGGGTATAGGGCTGGAAACACCATATATTTT	CASSLGYRAGNTIYF
TRBD2	few	TRBV12-3/TRBV12-4	TRBJ2-7	TGTGCCAGCACCTTCTCACTAGCGGGAGCCTACGAGCAGTACTTC	CASTFSLAGAYEQYF
.	.	TRBV5-1	TRBJ2-1	TGCGCCAGCAGCTTAAGGGGTTTCAAGAGGAATGAGCAGTTCTTC	CASSLRGFKRNEQFF
.	.	TRBV5-1	TRBJ2-1	TGCGCCAGCAGCTTGACAGGCTCCTACAATGAGCAGTTCTTC	CASSLTGSYNEQFF
TRBD2	.	TRBV12-3/TRBV12-4	TRBJ2-1	TGTGCCAGCAGTCCACGAATAGCGGGAGGTTACAATGAGCAGTTCTTC	CASSPRIAGGYNEQFF
.	.	TRBV28	TRBJ2-2	TGTGCCAGCAGTTTATGGGGCGGATTGAACACCGGGGAGCTGTTTTTT	CASSLWGGLNTGELFF
.	.	TRBV14	TRBJ1-4	TGTGCCAGCAGCCACAGTAATGAAAAACTGTTTTTT	CASSHSNEKLFF
TRBD2	.	TRBV27	TRBJ2-7	TGTGCCAGCAGTTCGGGACTAGCGGGATACGAGCAGTACTTC	CASSSGLAGYEQYF
TRBD2	.	TRBV6-5	TRBJ2-5	TGTGCCAGCTCCGGGGGGGACCCAGGGAAGGAGTACTTC	CASSGGDPGKEYF
.	.	TRBV6-2/TRBV6-3	TRBJ1-1	TGTGCCAGCAGTTACTCGAGGCAGCTTGAAGCTTTCTTT	CASSYSRQLEAFF
.	few	TRBV6-2/TRBV6-3	TRBJ1-5	TGTGCCAGCACCCCGGGGGCAGGGACCCCGGGTAGGCCCCAGCATTTT	CASTPGAGTPGRPQHF